Listed below are T cell receptor beta chains from one sample, sequenced in a study of T-cell memory formation after mild COVID-19. TCRdb independently ran MiXCR on the 5' RACE reads; one entry per CDR3 protein. The data hold 400,000 or so distinct CDR3 sequences, with 20% observed a single time. Sequencing was performed on PBMCs or a T cell subset sorted from them (not recorded which). Receptor source: an adult woman who had mild COVID-19 (a few samples of this study predate the infection). Cell type and time point are not known. The CDR3 runs from the conserved cysteine through the conserved F or W. D genes are given only for firm matches. Some rows have no size entry. The others give once, few or many, or a class for an expanded clone.

j_call v_call clone_size d_call cdr3_length cdr3_aa cdr3_nt
TRBJ2-2 TRBV7-7 . TRBD2 17 CASSLGVTSPNTGELFF TGTGCCAGCAGCTTAGGGGTGACTAGCCCGAACACCGGGGAGCTGTTTTTT
TRBJ2-7 TRBV7-2 few . 14 CASSLSRSSYEQYF TGTGCCAGCAGCTTAAGCCGAAGCAGTTACGAGCAGTACTTC
TRBJ1-3 TRBV25-1 few . 15 CASSPGNPTGNTIYF TGTGCCAGCAGTCCAGGGAACCCCACTGGAAACACCATATATTTT
TRBJ2-2 TRBV7-6 few . 14 CASSARLVTGELFF TGTGCCAGCAGCGCAAGACTAGTGACCGGGGAGCTGTTTTTT
TRBJ2-3 TRBV4-2 few TRBD2 17 CASSPEISGGGTDTQYF TGTGCCAGCAGCCCCGAAATTAGCGGGGGCGGCACAGATACGCAGTATTTT
TRBJ2-3 TRBV3-1 . TRBD1 14 CASQPGQGLDTQYF TGTGCCAGCCAGCCGGGACAGGGATTGGATACGCAGTATTTT
TRBJ1-4 TRBV7-9 . TRBD1 15 CASSPSTGLTEKLFF TGTGCCAGCAGCCCCTCGACAGGGCTGACTGAAAAACTGTTTTTT
TRBJ2-1 TRBV6-1 few . 16 CASSEDKRVVYNEQFF TGTGCCAGCAGTGAAGACAAGAGGGTAGTCTACAATGAGCAGTTCTTC
TRBJ2-7 TRBV7-2 . . 15 CASSLGPDRSYEQYF TGTGCCAGCAGCTTAGGCCCGGACCGATCCTACGAGCAGTACTTC
TRBJ1-1 TRBV9 . TRBD1 15 CASSVEGAMNTEAFF TGTGCCAGCAGCGTAGAGGGGGCTATGAACACTGAAGCTTTCTTT
TRBJ2-4 TRBV2 . . 14 CASSGRIAKNIQYF TGTGCCAGCAGTGGTCGTATAGCCAAAAACATTCAGTACTTC